These 20 T cell receptor beta chains came from one sample sequenced in a study of blood T cell repertoires in COVID-19. Libraries were prepared by immunoSEQ multiplex PCR; TCRdb keeps only in-frame clonotypes and omits some of them. The sample has hundreds of thousands of clones, 86% seen once. The source material was PBMCs or T cells enriched from blood (not recorded which). All receptors come from a woman aged 45-60 years who had recovered from COVID-19.

This clone was seen a single time. The chain is built from TRBV15 and TRBJ2-1, with 11 bases fitting TRBD1. The CDR3 has 17 amino acids. V lost 0 bases to trimming and J lost 10 bases; unmatched junction nucleotides: 11. Germline V gene data show CDR1 as LNHNV and CDR2 as YYDKDF (reference sequence). The CDR3 nucleotides are TGTGCCACCAGCAGAGATTTTAGTGGACAGGGGGCCGGAGAGCAGTTCTTC. Translating it yields CATSRDFSGQGAGEQFF.

The chain links TRBV18 to TRBJ2-1, with 9 bases that match TRBD2. Germline V lookup: CDR1 KGHSH, CDR2 LQKENI. This CDR3 contains 17 residues. V shed 0 bases, J shed 3 bases, and the junction held 6 bases outside the gene matches. The CDR3 reads CASSPPVGSGGYNEQFF. CDR3 DNA: TGTGCCAGCTCACCACCCGTAGGTAGCGGGGGCTACAATGAGCAGTTCTTC.

The CDR3 spells CASSTGTANYGYTF. The CDR3 nucleotides are TGCGCCAGCAGCACGGGGACTGCTAACTATGGCTACACCTTC. The V gene is TRBV5-1, the J gene TRBJ1-2, with D tentatively TRBD1 (5 bases). Trimming cost V 4 bases and J 0 bases, with 10 bases left between them. The CDR3 extends over 14 amino acids. Germline assignment: CDR1 SGHRS and CDR2 YFSETQ. Full variable domain (remainder filled in from reference TRBV5-1 and TRBJ1-2): KAGVTQTPRYLIKTRGQQVTLSCSPISGHRSVSWYQQTPGQGLQFLFEYFSETQRNKGNFPGRFSGRQFSNSRSEMNVSTLELGDSALYLCASSTGTANYGYTFGSGTRLTVV.

V is TRBV5-4 and J is TRBJ1-2; D is unresolved. CDR1 SGHNT and CDR2 YYREEE come from the germline V gene (reference sequence). This CDR3 is built from 15 residues. Trimming took off 1 base at V and 0 bases at J, with 10 bases between the two ends. The CDR3 is CASSLRRSANYGYTF. The CDR3 DNA sequence: TGTGCCAGCAGCTTGAGAAGGAGCGCTAACTATGGCTACACCTTC. The complete variable domain, with remaining parts taken from reference TRBV5-4 and TRBJ1-2, reads ETGVTQSPTHLIKTRGQQVTLRCSSQSGHNTVSWYQQALGQGPQFIFQYYREEENGRGNFPPRFSGLQFPNYSSELNVNALELDDSALYLCASSLRRSANYGYTFGSGTRLTVV.

This clone was recorded once. V is TRBV15 and J is TRBJ1-1; D is perhaps TRBD1 (6 bases). Trimming stripped 3 bases from V and 4 bases from J, with 21 bases between. This CDR3 comprises 17 residues. The germline V gene encodes CDR1 LNHNV and CDR2 YYDKDF (reference sequence). The CDR3 sequence: CATSSARGIVTSTEAFF. CDR3 DNA sequence: TGTGCCACCAGCAGCGCTAGGGGGATCGTCACGAGCACTGAAGCTTTCTTT.

The genes are TRBV28 and TRBJ2-1, with 10 bases lining up with TRBD2. V gave up 6 bases and J gave up 6 bases; unmatched junction bases: 8. This CDR3 has 15 amino acids. Per the germline V gene, CDR1 is MDHEN and CDR2 is SYDVKM. The CDR3 DNA follows: TGTGCCAGCAGCCCTCTAGCGGGAGCGGGCAATGAGCAGTTCTTC. The encoded protein is CASSPLAGAGNEQFF.

The chain employs TRBV5-1 and TRBJ2-5; 7 bases are shared with TRBD2. From germline, CDR1 is SGHRS and CDR2 YFSETQ. Germline trimming cut 4 bases from V and 2 bases from J; bases unmatched to any gene: 14. The CDR3 runs to 17 residues. CDR3 bases: TGCGCCAGCAGCCACACCGGGGGAGGGGTCCCACAAGAGACCCAGTACTTC. Amino acid sequence: CASSHTGGGVPQETQYF.

As to this clone: The junction departs from germline at one end; a sequencing error may be responsible. The CDR3 DNA sequence: TGCGCCAGCAGCCAAGCGAGGCGGGAGAAGGGGGTCTTC. Its protein product is CASSQARREKGVF. This chain connects TRBV4-1 to TRBJ2-1; weak D call: TRBD2 (7 bases). The CDR3 runs to 13 residues. Germline V gene sequence: CDR1 MGHRA, CDR2 YSYEKL.

The chain employs TRBV15 and TRBJ1-2; 7 nucleotides align to TRBD1. The V segment lost 4 bases and the J segment 2 bases; nucleotides outside the gene matches: 4. Germline lookup yields CDR1 LNHNV and CDR2 YYDKDF (reference sequence). This CDR3 has 14 amino acids. The CDR3 region has the DNA TGTGCCACCAGCAATCCGGGACAGAACTATGGCTACACCTTC. Encoded protein: CATSNPGQNYGYTF. Complete variable domain (other parts from reference TRBV15 and TRBJ1-2): DAMVIQNPRYQVTQFGKPVTLSCSQTLNHNVMYWYQQKSSQAPKLLFHYYDKDFNNEADTPDNFQSRRPNTSFCFLDIRSPGLGDTAMYLCATSNPGQNYGYTFGSGTRLTVV.

The CDR3 here is CASSPGQGGYNSPLHF. CDR3 coding DNA: TGTGCCAGCAGCCCCGGACAGGGGGGGTATAATTCACCCCTCCACTTT. The J gene is TRBJ1-6, the V gene TRBV5-4; TRBD1 matches 10 bases. This CDR3 has 16 amino acids. The J segment lost 4 bases and the V segment lost 4 bases, leaving 5 bases of the junction unmatched. Germline lookup yields CDR1 SGHNT and CDR2 YYREEE (reference sequence).

The V and J genes are TRBV7-6 and TRBJ1-1, with a possible D match to TRBD1 (5 bases). This CDR3 contains 13 residues. Between the trimmed V and J ends, which lost 4 bases and 11 bases, there was a span of 17 bases. Germline loops: CDR1 SGHVS, CDR2 FNYEAQ. CDR3 sequence (DNA): TGTGCCAGCAGCTCCCCTCCGGGACTGAGGGCTTTCTTT. As protein: CASSSPPGLRAFF.

The V call is TRBV19, the J call TRBJ1-2, with D unresolved. The CDR3 consists of 14 residues. V lost 1 base, J lost 7 bases, and 13 bases lay in between. Germline CDR1 is LNHDA and CDR2 is SQIVND (reference sequence). The CDR3 spells CASSIARGIRGYTF. Written as DNA, the CDR3 is TGTGCCAGTAGTATAGCACGGGGAATCCGTGGCTACACCTTC.

This chain uses TRBV19 with TRBJ1-2; TRBD1 matches 8 bases. V was clipped by 6 bases and J by 8 bases; unmatched bases: 11. The CDR3 has 14 amino acids. Germline-derived CDR1 and CDR2 are LNHDA and SQIVND (reference sequence). The CDR3 DNA is TGTGCCAGTAGAGAATCATACAGGGGGAGCGGCTACACCTTC. Translation gives CASRESYRGSGYTF.

The V call is TRBV7-3, the J call TRBJ1-1; D is unresolved. Germline loops: CDR1 SGHTA, CDR2 FQGTGA. Trimming took 4 bases from V and 3 from J, leaving 9 bases between them. This CDR3 comprises 13 residues. Here the CDR3 reads CASSSHMYTEAFF. For the CDR3, the DNA is TGTGCCAGCAGCTCCCACATGTACACTGAAGCTTTCTTT.

This sequence joins TRBV5-6 and TRBJ1-5, with D possibly TRBD1 on 6 matching bases. The germline CDR1 and CDR2 sequences are SGHDT and YYEEEE. Trimming removed 3 bases from V and 3 bases from J, with 13 bases in between. The CDR3 runs 15 residues. The CDR3 DNA sequence: TGTGCCAGCAGCTCAATGGACAGATACAATCAGCCCCAGCATTTT. This gives the protein CASSSMDRYNQPQHF.

This chain links TRBV19 with TRBJ2-1, with TRBD2 matching over 14 bases. The V segment lost 1 base and the J segment 7 bases; nucleotides outside the gene matches: 3. Germline V gene sequence: CDR1 LNHDA, CDR2 SQIVND (reference sequence). This CDR3 has 16 amino acids. The CDR3 coding sequence is TGTGCCAGTAGTATAGGGGGACTAGCGGGGGTAAATGAGCAGTTCTTC. This gives the protein CASSIGGLAGVNEQFF.

This sequence joins TRBV16 and TRBJ2-2; TRBD1 matches 10 bases. CDR1 and CDR2 (germline): KGHSY, FQNENV. The CDR3 is made up of 15 amino acids. V lost 4 bases and J lost 3; bases outside the gene matches: 2. The CDR3 reads CASSPGTGDTGELFF. CDR3 bases: TGTGCCAGCAGCCCCGGGACAGGGGACACCGGGGAGCTGTTTTTT.

This chain uses TRBV2 with TRBJ1-3; D remains ambiguous. CDR3 size: 12 residues. V was shortened by 7 bases and J by 2 bases, with 6 bases between the two germline ends. Looked up from germline, CDR1 is SNHLY and CDR2 is FYNNEI. The CDR3 protein is CASMSAGNTIYF. The CDR3 coding sequence is TGTGCCAGCATGTCTGCTGGAAACACCATATATTTT. Together with reference TRBV2 and TRBJ1-3, the CDR3 gives the full variable domain: EPEVTQTPSHQVTQMGQEVILRCVPISNHLYFYWYRQILGQKVEFLVSFYNNEISEKSEIFDDQFSVERPDGSNFTLKIRSTKLEDSAMYFCASMSAGNTIYFGEGSWLTVV.

V and J are TRBV11-3 and TRBJ1-1; D remains ambiguous. V lost 4 bases, J lost 5 bases, and 17 bases lay in between. In germline, CDR1 is SGHNT, CDR2 YENEEA. This CDR3 is 15 amino acids long. The CDR3 DNA sequence: TGTGCCAGCAGCTCTTACGTGGGTAGAGGTACTGAAGCTTTCTTT. It codes for CASSSYVGRGTEAFF.

V and J are TRBV7-6 and TRBJ2-7; 7 positions match TRBD1. The CDR3 is 15 amino acids. J lost 3 bases, V lost 2 bases, and 7 bases had no gene match. Per germline, CDR1 SGHVS and CDR2 FNYEAQ. The CDR3 is CASSLRTAGGYEQYF. The CDR3 DNA reads as TGTGCCAGCAGCTTACGGACGGCAGGGGGCTACGAGCAGTACTTC.